The rows below give T cell receptor beta chains drawn from one sample of a study of CD4 T cells in relation to SARS-CoV-2 and coronaviruses. Their recognized antigens are unknown. Some clones are missing from TCRdb's copy, which holds only in-frame ones; the method was immunoSEQ multiplex PCR. Of approximately 24,000 clones listed, 60% to 85% are singletons. The sample consisted of CD4+ T cells from PBMCs, cultured in vitro. These receptors originate from a human donor in good health. Each CDR3 is given with its conserved first and last residue. D genes are given only for firm matches. A clone size is listed for some rows: how often the clone was seen (once, few, many), or a class if it is expanded.

>few|TRBJ2-7|TRBV7-6|TRBD1
CASSSGQGPYEQYF
TGTGCCAGCAGCTCGGGACAGGGTCCCTACGAGCAGTACTTC
>NA|TRBJ2-2|TRBV6-2/TRBV6-3|NA
CASSMVPNTGELFF
TGTGCCAGCAGTATGGTACCTAACACCGGGGAGCTGTTTTTT
>NA|TRBJ2-3|TRBV29-1|TRBD2
CSVAGLAAPTDTQYF
TGCAGCGTGGCGGGACTAGCGGCCCCCACAGATACGCAGTATTTT
>NA|TRBJ2-5|TRBV3-1/TRBV3-2|TRBD2
CASSQGPLDRLAQKETQYF
TGTGCCAGCAGCCAAGGGCCCCTCGATCGACTAGCGCAAAAGGAGACCCAGTACTTC
>NA|TRBJ2-5|TRBV6-2/TRBV6-3|NA
CASSQGKTQYF
TGTGCCAGCAGTCAAGGGAAGACCCAGTACTTC
>NA|TRBJ1-4|TRBV6-6|TRBD1
CASSLTGGLDEKLFF
TGTGCCAGCAGTTTGACAGGGGGCCTAGATGAAAAACTGTTTTTT
>NA|TRBJ1-2|TRBV7-2|TRBD1
CASSPRPDRTYGYTF
TGTGCCAGCAGCCCACGACCGGACAGGACCTATGGCTACACCTTC
>NA|TRBJ2-5|TRBV6-5|NA
CASILDRQETQYF
NA
>NA|TRBJ2-5|TRBV7-7|TRBD1
CASSFRRGSGTQYF
TGTGCCAGCAGCTTCCGCAGGGGGAGCGGGACCCAGTACTTC
>few|TRBJ1-1|TRBV7-9|TRBD1
CASSRTGAGGWAEAFF
TGTGCCAGCAGCAGGACAGGGGCGGGTGGCTGGGCTGAAGCTTTCTTT
>NA|TRBJ2-3|TRBV13|NA
CASSADPPGDTQYF
TGTGCCAGCAGCGCCGATCCACCGGGAGATACGCAGTATTTT
>NA|TRBJ2-1|TRBV7-7|TRBD1
CASSLDGTGIYEQFF
TGTGCCAGCAGCTTAGACGGGACAGGGATATATGAGCAGTTCTTC
>NA|TRBJ1-4|TRBV29-1|NA
CSVRQPGNEKLFF
TGCAGCGTCCGCCAGCCCGGCAATGAAAAACTGTTTTTT
>few|TRBJ1-2|TRBV7-9|NA
CASSPRAEYGYTF
TGTGCCAGCAGCCCAAGAGCGGAATATGGCTACACCTTC
>NA|TRBJ2-5|TRBV4-1|NA
CASSPGHTRETQYF
TGCGCCAGCAGCCCGGGGCACACAAGGGAGACCCAGTACTTC
>NA|TRBJ1-1|TRBV7-2|NA
CASSLEASRDTEAFF
TGTGCCAGCAGCTTAGAAGCCTCGAGGGATACTGAAGCTTTCTTT
>NA|TRBJ2-1|TRBV3-1/TRBV3-2|NA
CASSQGGHWAGVSSYNEQFF
TGTGCCAGCAGCCAGGGGGGCCACTGGGCGGGAGTATCCAGCTACAATGAGCAGTTCTTC
>NA|TRBJ1-5|TRBV27|NA
CASSLTGLGPQHF
TGTGCCAGCAGCCTGACAGGATTAGGGCCCCAGCATTTT
>NA|TRBJ2-7|TRBV7-8|NA
CASSLGRTSYEQYF
TGTGCCAGCAGCTTAGGACGGACCTCCTACGAGCAGTACTTC
>NA|TRBJ2-5|TRBV6-1|TRBD1
CASSEITGAETQYF
TGTGCCAGCAGTGAAATCACAGGGGCAGAGACCCAGTACTTC
>once|TRBJ1-1|TRBV12-3/TRBV12-4|NA
CASSLALRAEAFF
TGTGCCAGCAGTTTAGCGCTGAGGGCTGAAGCTTTCTTT
>few|TRBJ2-1|TRBV12-5|TRBD2
CASGLPTSGGGNEQFF
TGTGCTAGTGGTTTGCCTACTAGCGGGGGCGGGAATGAGCAGTTCTTC
>NA|TRBJ1-6|TRBV7-9|NA
CASSPSYSPLHF
TGTGCCAGCAGCCCAAGTTATTCACCCCTCCACTTT
>few|TRBJ2-7|TRBV6-5|NA
CASSLGVGAYEQYF
TGTGCCAGCAGCCTAGGGGTAGGGGCCTACGAGCAGTACTTC
>NA|TRBJ1-5|TRBV7-2|NA
CASSKGEDHQPQHF
TGTGCCAGCAGCAAAGGGGAAGATCATCAGCCCCAGCATTTT
>NA|TRBJ1-5|TRBV7-2|NA
CASSPTQGNQPQHF
TGTGCCAGCAGCCCTACACAGGGAAATCAGCCCCAGCATTTT
>NA|TRBJ2-7|TRBV25-1|TRBD2
CASSEYSIAGAYEQYF
TGTGCCAGCAGTGAATATTCTATAGCGGGAGCATACGAGCAGTACTTC
>NA|TRBJ2-7|TRBV6-5|NA
CASSYNGRIYEQYF
TGTGCCAGCAGTTACAATGGCCGAATCTACGAGCAGTACTTC
>few|TRBJ2-2|TRBV7-7|TRBD1
CASSPGTGKAGELFF
TGTGCCAGCAGCCCGGGGACAGGGAAGGCCGGGGAGCTGTTTTTT
>NA|TRBJ2-7|TRBV2|NA
CASSGDSYEQYF
TGTGCCAGCAGCGGGGACTCCTACGAGCAGTACTTC
>NA|TRBJ1-2|TRBV29-1|NA
CSVDSSFDPNYGYTF
TGCAGCGTGGACAGTTCCTTTGACCCTAACTATGGCTACACCTTC
>NA|TRBJ1-1|TRBV7-2|TRBD1
CASSLGDRVATEAFF
TGTGCCAGCAGCTTAGGTGACAGGGTAGCTACTGAAGCTTTCTTT
>NA|TRBJ1-6|TRBV6-5|TRBD1
CASSLQGPDNSPLHF
TGTGCCAGCAGTCTACAGGGGCCGGATAATTCACCCCTCCACTTT
>few|TRBJ1-2|TRBV5-4|NA
CASSSPGAHGYTF
TGTGCCAGCAGCTCTCCGGGGGCGCATGGCTACACCTTC
>NA|TRBJ1-2|TRBV30|TRBD1
CAWSVGRGAGYTF
TGTGCCTGGAGTGTAGGCAGGGGGGCTGGCTACACCTTC
>NA|TRBJ2-1|TRBV7-8|NA
CASTPGGESYNEQFF
TGTGCCAGCACCCCAGGGGGGGAATCCTACAATGAGCAGTTCTTC
>NA|TRBJ1-5|TRBV27|NA
CASSPRTVSNQPQHF
TGTGCCAGCAGTCCGCGGACAGTTAGCAATCAGCCCCAGCATTTT
>NA|TRBJ2-3|TRBV5-1|TRBD2
CASSSSGGFGDTQYF
TGCGCCAGCAGCTCAAGCGGGGGGTTTGGAGATACGCAGTATTTT
>once|TRBJ2-1|TRBV19|NA
CASRPNLGNEQFF
TGTGCCAGCCGGCCTAACCTAGGGAATGAGCAGTTCTTC
>NA|TRBJ2-5|TRBV20-1|NA
CSATSQETQYF
TGCAGTGCCACCTCACAAGAGACCCAGTACTTC
>NA|TRBJ1-3|TRBV27|NA
CASRELSGNTIYF
TGTGCCAGCAGAGAGCTCTCTGGAAACACCATATATTTT
>NA|TRBJ1-1|TRBV13|NA
CASSLAGARTEAFF
TGTGCCAGCAGCTTAGCGGGGGCGCGGACTGAAGCTTTCTTT
>NA|TRBJ1-2|TRBV6-1|NA
CASSEARTGRYGYTF
TGTGCCAGCAGTGAAGCTCGCACAGGCCGCTATGGCTACACCTTC
>NA|TRBJ2-7|TRBV6-6|NA
CASSRQQEEQYF
TGTGCCAGCAGCCGACAGCAGGAAGAGCAGTACTTC
>NA|TRBJ2-7|TRBV10-3|TRBD1
CAITATGGIDEQYF
TGTGCCATCACTGCGACAGGGGGCATCGACGAGCAGTACTTC